A selection of T cell receptor beta chains follows, all from one sample in a study of somatic mutations in cytotoxic T cells in rheumatoid arthritis. Assay used: immunoSEQ multiplex PCR; TCRdb lists only in-frame clones, some missing. The data show thousands of clones, about 80% seen once. Sequencing was carried out using CD8+ T cells sorted from blood. These receptors originate from an adult with rheumatoid arthritis. The CDR3 runs from the conserved cysteine through the conserved F or W. D genes are given only for firm matches. Only some rows state a clone size, as once, few, many or a class for expanded clones.

TRBJ2-1 | 13 | TRBV6-1 | once | TRBD2 | TGTGCCAGCCGAAATTTCGGGGGGGATGAGCAGTTCTTC | CASRNFGGDEQFF
TRBJ1-4 | 16 | TRBV7-8 | - | - | TGTGCCAGCAGCTACCCGGGGGCCGCAACTAATGAAAAACTGTTTTTT | CASSYPGAATNEKLFF
TRBJ2-6 | 19 | TRBV19 | - | TRBD1 | TGTGCCAGTAGAGCTATGACAGGGGGACTTTTCTCTGGGGCCAACGTCCTGACTTTC | CASRAMTGGLFSGANVLTF
TRBJ2-7 | 15 | TRBV6-5 | - | TRBD1 | TGTGCCAGCAGGTCCGGACAGGGGCCCTTCTACGAGCAGTACTTC | CASRSGQGPFYEQYF
TRBJ2-3 | 16 | TRBV4-3 | - | TRBD1 | TGCGCCAGCAGCGTGGGATGGGACAGACGCACAGATACGCAGTATTTT | CASSVGWDRRTDTQYF
TRBJ2-1 | 15 | TRBV7-6 | - | - | TGTGCCAGCAGCTTAAGAGACGACAGTCTGGGCGAGCAGTTCTTC | CASSLRDDSLGEQFF
TRBJ1-2 | 14 | TRBV10-2 | - | TRBD1 | TGCGCCAGCAGTGAGGCGAGGGGGCTGCTTGGCTACACCTTC | CASSEARGLLGYTF
TRBJ2-7 | 15 | TRBV6-5 | - | - | TGTGCCAGCAGTTACTCAGCAGGGAGCTCCTACGAGCAGTACTTC | CASSYSAGSSYEQYF
TRBJ1-2 | 14 | TRBV19 | - | - | TGTGCCAGTACTCCTGGGACCCCCCTTGATGGCTACACCTTC | CASTPGTPLDGYTF
TRBJ2-3 | 17 | TRBV2 | - | TRBD2 | TGTGCCAGCAGTGAAGGGACTAGCGGGGGACTCACAGATACGCAGTATTTT | CASSEGTSGGLTDTQYF
TRBJ2-1 | 14 | TRBV30 | - | - | TGTGCCTGGAGCATAGGACAGATCTACAATGAGCAGTTCTTC | CAWSIGQIYNEQFF
TRBJ1-2 | 16 | TRBV5-5 | once | - | TGTGCCAGCAGCTTGGCCGCACAGTCCCAAGGGTATGGCTACACCTTC | CASSLAAQSQGYGYTF
TRBJ1-1 | 16 | TRBV19 | - | TRBD1 | TGTGCCAGTAGTATGCTAACTGGGACAGGGGCCACTGAAGCTTTCTTT | CASSMLTGTGATEAFF
TRBJ2-1 | 13 | TRBV5-6 | - | - | TGTGCCAGCAGCTTGGCCGTTGCGGGTGAGCAGTTCTTC | CASSLAVAGEQFF
TRBJ2-3 | 16 | TRBV29-1 | - | TRBD2 | TGCAGCGTTGAAGACGGCAGCGGGGGGGCAGCAGATACGCAGTATTTT | CSVEDGSGGAADTQYF
TRBJ1-1 | 16 | TRBV4-1 | - | TRBD1 | TGCGCCAGCAGCCATCGATATATGTCAGGGGGCGAACAAGCTTTCTTT | CASSHRYMSGGEQAFF
TRBJ2-7 | 13 | TRBV10-2 | once | - | TGCGCCAGCAGCGCTGGGACTTTCTACGAGCAGTACTTC | CASSAGTFYEQYF
TRBJ1-1 | 14 | TRBV28 | few | - | TGTGCCAGCAGGCTTGTGGGGGGAGAACTTGAAGCTTTCTTT | CASRLVGGELEAFF
TRBJ1-2 | 13 | TRBV13 | - | TRBD1 | TGTGCCAGCAGCAACAGGGGAGACTATGGCTACACCTTC | CASSNRGDYGYTF
TRBJ2-7 | 13 | TRBV2 | - | TRBD1 | TGTGCCAGCAGTGATCAGGGGGAGTACGAGCAGTACTTC | CASSDQGEYEQYF
TRBJ2-7 | 13 | TRBV4-1 | - | - | TGCACCAGCAGCCTGGACAGTTCCTACGAGCAGTACTTC | CTSSLDSSYEQYF
TRBJ1-6 | 14 | TRBV4-1 | few | - | TGCGCCAGCAGCCACCGGACCGAGAATTCACCCCTCCACTTT | CASSHRTENSPLHF
TRBJ1-1 | 13 | TRBV11-2 | - | - | TGTGCCAGCAGCTTAGCTAGGAACACTGAAGCTTTCTTT | CASSLARNTEAFF
TRBJ1-4 | 15 | TRBV10-1 | - | - | TGCGCCAGCAGTGAGTCTGGCAGAATGGGGGAAAAACTGTTTTTT | CASSESGRMGEKLFF
TRBJ2-3 | 14 | TRBV7-9 | - | TRBD1 | TGTGCCAGCGGGGGGGGACAGGGGACGGATACGCAGTATTTT | CASGGGQGTDTQYF
TRBJ2-7 | 15 | TRBV6-6 | once | TRBD1 | TGTGCCAGCAGTCCACCGACAGGGTACGTTGACGAGCAGTACTTC | CASSPPTGYVDEQYF
TRBJ2-7 | 13 | TRBV30 | few | TRBD1 | TGTGCCTGGAGTCCGGACAGGGGGCTCGAGCAGTACTTC | CAWSPDRGLEQYF
TRBJ1-6 | 15 | TRBV6-1 | - | TRBD1 | TGTGCCAGCAGTGAAACCGGGACAGGGGGCTCACCCCTCCACTTT | CASSETGTGGSPLHF
TRBJ1-2 | 14 | TRBV7-9 | few | TRBD1 | TGTGCCAGCAGCTCGGGGACAGCCATCTATGGCTACACCTTC | CASSSGTAIYGYTF
TRBJ2-3 | 16 | TRBV28 | - | TRBD2 | TGTGCCAGCAGTCCGGAGAGGCGGGGGGCCACAGATACGCAGTATTTT | CASSPERRGATDTQYF
TRBJ1-2 | 14 | TRBV28 | few | - | TGTGCCAGCAGAAAAGGCTTTTCTTCAGCTGGCTACACCTTC | CASRKGFSSAGYTF
TRBJ2-2 | 15 | TRBV12-5 | - | - | TGTGCTAGTGTGGGGGCCCTTTCGAACACCGGGGAGCTGTTTTTT | CASVGALSNTGELFF
TRBJ2-1 | 15 | TRBV6-4 | - | TRBD1 | TGTGCCAGCAGCCCGGGACAGGGTAGCTACAATGAGCAGTTCTTC | CASSPGQGSYNEQFF
TRBJ2-7 | 14 | TRBV7-2 | - | - | TGTGCCAGCAGCTGGCAGGTCGGGGGCTACGAGCAGTACTTC | CASSWQVGGYEQYF
TRBJ1-1 | 13 | TRBV19 | - | - | TGTGCCAGTAGTATAACACCCCGTCAAGAAGCTTTCTTT | CASSITPRQEAFF
TRBJ1-5 | 15 | TRBV5-5 | - | - | TGTGCCAGCAGCTCGGGGCAGGCTAGCAATCAGCCCCAGCATTTT | CASSSGQASNQPQHF
TRBJ2-7 | 12 | TRBV29-1 | - | TRBD2 | TGCAGCATATACGGGGGGGCCTACGAGCAGTACTTC | CSIYGGAYEQYF
TRBJ1-1 | 15 | TRBV5-6 | - | TRBD1 | TGTGCCAGCAGCTTGGGTGACAGGGAAAGAGGTGAAGCTTTCTTT | CASSLGDRERGEAFF
TRBJ1-4 | 16 | TRBV4-3 | - | TRBD1 | TGCGCCAGCAGCCAAGAATGGGGGACAGGGAATGAAAAACTGTTTTTT | CASSQEWGTGNEKLFF
TRBJ2-7 | 11 | TRBV2 | - | - | TGTGCCAGCAGTGAACCCTACGAGCAGTACTTC | CASSEPYEQYF
TRBJ1-2 | 11 | TRBV6-5 | - | - | TGTGCCAGCAGTTACGGGGATGGCTACACCTTC | CASSYGDGYTF
TRBJ2-3 | 18 | TRBV11-2 | - | TRBD1 | TGTGCCAGCAGCCTACGTCCCGGGACAGGGATCCCTACAGATACGCAGTATTTT | CASSLRPGTGIPTDTQYF
TRBJ1-6 | 13 | TRBV27 | - | - | TGTGCCAGCAGTTTCGCGTGGGATTCACCCCTCCACTTT | CASSFAWDSPLHF
TRBJ2-5 | 14 | TRBV27 | once | - | TGTGCCAGCAGTTTAATACAGTCCGAAGAGACCCAGTACTTC | CASSLIQSEETQYF
TRBJ1-4 | 13 | TRBV4-1 | - | - | TGCGCCAGCCGGGGGGGCGAGGATGAAAAACTGTTTTTT | CASRGGEDEKLFF
TRBJ1-1 | 16 | TRBV7-9 | - | - | TGTGCCAGCAGGTCTCCCGGGACCTACGCGGACACTGAAGCTTTCTTT | CASRSPGTYADTEAFF
TRBJ2-7 | 13 | TRBV13 | few | - | TGTGCCAGCAGCCTGAATCCTTATTACGAGCAGTACTTC | CASSLNPYYEQYF